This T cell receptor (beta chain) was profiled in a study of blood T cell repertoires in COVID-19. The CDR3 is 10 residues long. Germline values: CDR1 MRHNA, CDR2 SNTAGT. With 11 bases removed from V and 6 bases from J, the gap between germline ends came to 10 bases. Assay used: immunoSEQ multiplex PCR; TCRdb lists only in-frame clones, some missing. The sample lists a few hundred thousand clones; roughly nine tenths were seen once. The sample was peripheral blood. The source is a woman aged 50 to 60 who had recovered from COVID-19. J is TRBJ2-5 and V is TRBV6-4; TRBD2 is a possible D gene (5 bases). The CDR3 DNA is TGTGCCGAGGGTTTGAAGACCCAGTACTTC. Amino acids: CAEGLKTQYF.